This TCR beta chain came from a study of blood T cell repertoires in COVID-19. The table lists this clone with a count of one. TCRdb's table, derived via immunoSEQ multiplex PCR, lists solely in-frame clones and lacks some. The data contain some 70,000 clones, around 86% of them seen just once; the ten biggest clones take up 6.6%. The CDR3 is 17 residues long. The V gene's germline CDR1 is KGHDR and CDR2 SFDVKD. Losses at the gene ends were 7 bases for V and 0 bases for J; bases not matched to a gene: 6. The clonotype originates from a middle-aged man with active COVID-19. The chain couples TRBV24-1 to TRBJ2-1; 12 bases match TRBD2. The sequenced sample was peripheral blood. The CDR3 sequence is CATSTSGGLRSYNEQFF. The DNA of the CDR3 is TGTGCCACCAGCACTAGCGGGGGGCTCCGCTCCTACAATGAGCAGTTCTTC.